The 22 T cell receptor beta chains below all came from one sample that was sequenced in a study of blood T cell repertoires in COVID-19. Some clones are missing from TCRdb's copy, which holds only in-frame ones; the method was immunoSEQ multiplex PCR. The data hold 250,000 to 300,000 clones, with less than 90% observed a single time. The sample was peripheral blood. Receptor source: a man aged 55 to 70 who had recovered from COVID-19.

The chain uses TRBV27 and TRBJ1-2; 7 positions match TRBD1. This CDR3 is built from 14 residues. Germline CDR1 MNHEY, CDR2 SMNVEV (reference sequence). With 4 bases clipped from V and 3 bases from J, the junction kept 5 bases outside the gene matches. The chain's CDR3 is CASSSRTGDYGYTF. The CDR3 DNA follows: TGTGCCAGCAGTTCTCGAACAGGGGACTATGGCTACACCTTC.

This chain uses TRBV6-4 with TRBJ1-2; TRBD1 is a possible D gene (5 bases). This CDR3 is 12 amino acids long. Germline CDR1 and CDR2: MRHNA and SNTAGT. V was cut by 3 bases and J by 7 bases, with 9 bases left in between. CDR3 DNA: TGTGCCAGCAGTGATTGGCAGGGTGGCTACACCTTC. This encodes CASSDWQGGYTF.

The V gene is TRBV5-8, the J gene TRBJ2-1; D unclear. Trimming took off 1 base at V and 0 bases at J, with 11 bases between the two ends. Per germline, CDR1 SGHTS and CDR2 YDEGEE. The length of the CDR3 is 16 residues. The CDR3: CASSLNLMSSYNEQFF. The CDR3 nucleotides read TGTGCCAGCAGCTTGAATCTAATGAGCTCCTACAATGAGCAGTTCTTC.

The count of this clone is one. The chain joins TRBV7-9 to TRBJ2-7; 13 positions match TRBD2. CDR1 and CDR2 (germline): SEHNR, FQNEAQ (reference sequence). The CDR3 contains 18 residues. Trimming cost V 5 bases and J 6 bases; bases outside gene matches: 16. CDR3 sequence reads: CASSHRTSGSVRPGEQYF. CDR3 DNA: TGTGCCAGCAGCCACCGGACTAGCGGGAGTGTTCGTCCGGGCGAGCAGTACTTC.

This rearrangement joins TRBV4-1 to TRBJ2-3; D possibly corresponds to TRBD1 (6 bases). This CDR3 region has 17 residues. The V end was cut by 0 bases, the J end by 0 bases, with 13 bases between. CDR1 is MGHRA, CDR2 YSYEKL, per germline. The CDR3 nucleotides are TGCGCCAGCAGCCAAGATCTGGACAGAGATAGCACAGATACGCAGTATTTT. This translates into CASSQDLDRDSTDTQYF.

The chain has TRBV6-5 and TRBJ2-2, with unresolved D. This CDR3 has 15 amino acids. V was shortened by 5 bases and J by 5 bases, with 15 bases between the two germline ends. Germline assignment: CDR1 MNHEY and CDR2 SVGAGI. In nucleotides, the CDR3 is TGTGCCAGCAGTCGTTCTTCTGGCGGTACCGGGGAGCTGTTTTTT. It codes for CASSRSSGGTGELFF.

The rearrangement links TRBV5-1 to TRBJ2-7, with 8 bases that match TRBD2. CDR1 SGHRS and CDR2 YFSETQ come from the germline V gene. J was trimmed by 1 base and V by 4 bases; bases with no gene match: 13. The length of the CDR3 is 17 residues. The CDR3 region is CASSPGGLRGGSYEQYF. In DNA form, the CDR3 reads TGCGCCAGCAGCCCGGGGGGGTTGAGGGGCGGTTCCTACGAGCAGTACTTC.

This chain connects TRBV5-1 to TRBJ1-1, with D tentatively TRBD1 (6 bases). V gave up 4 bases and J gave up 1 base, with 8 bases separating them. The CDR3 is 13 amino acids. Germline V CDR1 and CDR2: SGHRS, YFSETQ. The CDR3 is CASSNRANTEAFF. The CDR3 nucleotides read TGCGCCAGCAGCAACAGGGCGAACACTGAAGCTTTCTTT. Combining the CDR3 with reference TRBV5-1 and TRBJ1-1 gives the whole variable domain KAGVTQTPRYLIKTRGQQVTLSCSPISGHRSVSWYQQTPGQGLQFLFEYFSETQRNKGNFPGRFSGRQFSNSRSEMNVSTLELGDSALYLCASSNRANTEAFFGQGTRLTVV.

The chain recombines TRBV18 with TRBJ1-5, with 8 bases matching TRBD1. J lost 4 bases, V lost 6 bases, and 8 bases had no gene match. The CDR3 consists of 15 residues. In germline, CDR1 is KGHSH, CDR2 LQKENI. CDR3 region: CASSTTGATNQPQHF. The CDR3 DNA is TGTGCCAGCTCTACGACAGGGGCCACGAATCAGCCCCAGCATTTT. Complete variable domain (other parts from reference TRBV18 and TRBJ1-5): NAGVMQNPRHLVRRRGQEARLRCSPMKGHSHVYWYRQLPEEGLKFMVYLQKENIIDESGMPKERFSAEFPKEGPSILRIQQVVRGDSAAYFCASSTTGATNQPQHFGDGTRLSIL.

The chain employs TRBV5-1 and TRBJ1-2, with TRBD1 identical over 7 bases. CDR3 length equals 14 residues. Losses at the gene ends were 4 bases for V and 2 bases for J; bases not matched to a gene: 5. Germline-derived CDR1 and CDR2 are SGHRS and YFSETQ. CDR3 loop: CASSAAGQNYGYTF. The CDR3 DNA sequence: TGCGCCAGCAGCGCCGCGGGACAGAACTATGGCTACACCTTC.

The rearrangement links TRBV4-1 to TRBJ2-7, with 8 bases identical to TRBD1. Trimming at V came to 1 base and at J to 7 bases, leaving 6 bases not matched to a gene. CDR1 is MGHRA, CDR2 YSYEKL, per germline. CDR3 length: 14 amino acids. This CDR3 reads CASSQVQGAREQYF. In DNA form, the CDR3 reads TGCGCCAGCAGCCAAGTCCAGGGGGCGCGGGAGCAGTACTTC.

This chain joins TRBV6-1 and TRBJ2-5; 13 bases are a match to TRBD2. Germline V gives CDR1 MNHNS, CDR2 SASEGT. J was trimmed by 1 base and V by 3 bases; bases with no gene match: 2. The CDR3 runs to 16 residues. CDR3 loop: CASSETSGGSQETQYF. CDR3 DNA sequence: TGTGCCAGCAGTGAGACTAGCGGGGGGAGCCAAGAGACCCAGTACTTC.

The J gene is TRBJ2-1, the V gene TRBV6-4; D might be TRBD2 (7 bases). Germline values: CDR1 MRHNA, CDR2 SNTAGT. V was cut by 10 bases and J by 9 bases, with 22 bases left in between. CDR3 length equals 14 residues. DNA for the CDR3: TGTGCCACCTCTCCTATAGGGGGGGGCGGTGAGCAGTTCTTC. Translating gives CATSPIGGGGEQFF.

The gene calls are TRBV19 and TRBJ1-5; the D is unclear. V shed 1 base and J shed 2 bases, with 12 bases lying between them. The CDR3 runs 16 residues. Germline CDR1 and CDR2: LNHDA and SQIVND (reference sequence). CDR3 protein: CASSIVHGQGNQPQHF. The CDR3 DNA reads TGTGCCAGTAGTATAGTCCACGGCCAGGGCAATCAGCCCCAGCATTTT.

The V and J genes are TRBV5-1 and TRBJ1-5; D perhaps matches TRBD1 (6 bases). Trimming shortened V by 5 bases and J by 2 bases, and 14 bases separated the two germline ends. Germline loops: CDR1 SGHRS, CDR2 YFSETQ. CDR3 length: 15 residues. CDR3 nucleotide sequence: TGCGCCAGCAGGGCAGGGGTAGGGGGCAATCAGCCCCAGCATTTT. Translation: CASRAGVGGNQPQHF.

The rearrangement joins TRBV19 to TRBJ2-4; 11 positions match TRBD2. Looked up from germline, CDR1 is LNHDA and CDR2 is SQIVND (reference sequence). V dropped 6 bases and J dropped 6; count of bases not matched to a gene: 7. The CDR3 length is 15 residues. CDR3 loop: CASRLAGVAGNIQYF. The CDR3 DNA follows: TGTGCCAGTAGACTAGCGGGAGTCGCGGGAAACATTCAGTACTTC.

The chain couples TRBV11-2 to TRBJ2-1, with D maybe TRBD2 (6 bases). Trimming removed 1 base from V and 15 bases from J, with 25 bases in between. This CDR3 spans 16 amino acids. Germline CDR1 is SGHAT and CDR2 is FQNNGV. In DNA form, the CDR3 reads TGTGCCAGCAGCTTAGGAGGGCGGAGCGGGCCTAGATCTGTGTTCTTC. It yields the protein CASSLGGRSGPRSVFF.

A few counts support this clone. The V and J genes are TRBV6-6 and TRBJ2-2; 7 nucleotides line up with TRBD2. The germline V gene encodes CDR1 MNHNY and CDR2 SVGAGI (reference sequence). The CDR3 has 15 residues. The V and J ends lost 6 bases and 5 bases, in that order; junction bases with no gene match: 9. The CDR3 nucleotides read TGTGCCAGCAGGATGGTGGGGACTAATACCGGGGAGCTGTTTTTT. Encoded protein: CASRMVGTNTGELFF.

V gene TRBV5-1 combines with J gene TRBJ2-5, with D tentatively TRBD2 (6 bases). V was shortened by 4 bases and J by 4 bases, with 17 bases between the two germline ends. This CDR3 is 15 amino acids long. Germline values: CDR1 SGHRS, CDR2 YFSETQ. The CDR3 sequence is CASSTGTPTVETQYF. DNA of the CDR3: TGCGCCAGCAGCACCGGGACTCCAACGGTAGAGACCCAGTACTTC.

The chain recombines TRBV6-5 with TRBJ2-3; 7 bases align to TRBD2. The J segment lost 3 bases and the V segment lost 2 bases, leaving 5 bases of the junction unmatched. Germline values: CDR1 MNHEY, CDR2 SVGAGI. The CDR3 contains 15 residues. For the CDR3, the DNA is TGTGCCAGCAGTTACGCGGGAGTAAGGACAGATACGCAGTATTTT. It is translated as CASSYAGVRTDTQYF.

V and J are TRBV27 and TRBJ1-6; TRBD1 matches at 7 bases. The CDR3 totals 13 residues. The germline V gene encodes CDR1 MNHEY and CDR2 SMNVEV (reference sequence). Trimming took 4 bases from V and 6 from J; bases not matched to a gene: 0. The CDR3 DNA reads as TGTGCCAGCAGTTGGGACAGTAATTCACCCCTCCACTTT. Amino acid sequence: CASSWDSNSPLHF.

CDR3 sequence: CASKGQDIRLNEQFF. CDR3 bases: TGTGCCAGCAAGGGACAGGACATTCGCCTCAATGAGCAGTTCTTC. The genes are TRBV6-5 and TRBJ2-1; 8 positions match TRBD1. V dropped 7 bases and J dropped 6; count of bases not matched to a gene: 11. The germline V gene has CDR1 MNHEY and CDR2 SVGAGI. The CDR3 totals 15 residues.